Sequencing of this T cell receptor beta chain was carried out in a study of T cell responses to AZD1222 COVID-19 vaccine. Study-level results: Unmutated variant regions reportedly attract nearly half of all spike-specific TCRs.

The V gene's germline CDR1 is MNHEY and CDR2 SMNVEV (reference sequence). CDR3 length: 12 amino acids. V was pared by 3 bases and J by 7 bases, with 10 bases between. Only in-frame clones appear in the TCRdb table, and some are missing; sequencing was by immunoSEQ multiplex PCR. The sample yields 85,000 to 90,000 clones, about 91% seen once. To note about this clone: Its antigen is unknown.

The sample consisted of peripheral blood, taken on day 0 of MenACWY control vaccination. V is TRBV27 and J is TRBJ2-7, with no clear D. The clonotype comes from an adult in good health. CDR3 nucleotide sequence: TGTGCCAGCAGTTTCCTGATGGGAGAGCAGTACTTC. It translates to CASSFLMGEQYF.